Below are 15 T cell receptor beta chains sequenced from a single sample in a study of blood T cell repertoires in COVID-19. Clones were read by immunoSEQ multiplex PCR, and TCRdb kept only the in-frame ones, dropping some. This table has more than 200,000 clones, 85% to 90% appearing once. The source material was PBMCs or T cells enriched from blood (not recorded which). These TCRs come from a woman aged 45 to 65 who had recovered from COVID-19.

This chain uses TRBV19 with TRBJ1-1; the D is unclear. Trimming pared 7 bases from V and 0 bases from J, leaving 15 bases between. The CDR3 is made up of 15 amino acids. CDR1 is LNHDA and CDR2 is SQIVND in the germline V gene (reference sequence). In nucleotides, the CDR3 is TGTGCCAGTACGGCTTTTAGCAGCCTGAACACTGAAGCTTTCTTT. This sequence encodes CASTAFSSLNTEAFF.

This clone showed up just once. This chain uses TRBV7-9 with TRBJ2-7, with D possibly TRBD2 on 5 matching bases. The CDR3 loop spans 11 amino acids. Trimming stripped 3 bases from V and 5 bases from J, with 5 bases between. Germline CDR1 SEHNR, CDR2 FQNEAQ (reference sequence). The CDR3 reads CASSFGDEQYF. CDR3 DNA: TGTGCCAGCAGCTTCGGGGACGAGCAGTACTTC.

The rearrangement links TRBV2 to TRBJ2-4; a weak D match, TRBD2 (7 bases). V shed 6 bases and J shed 1 base, with 22 bases lying between them. This CDR3 contains 18 residues. Germline-derived CDR1 and CDR2 are SNHLY and FYNNEI. The DNA for the CDR3 is TGTGCCAGCAGGGGGGAGGGGGAGCTTAGGGCCGCCAAAAACATTCAGTACTTC. Translating gives CASRGEGELRAAKNIQYF.

As for this clone: Other nucleotide sequences from this sample produce the same CDR3. The J gene is TRBJ1-1, the V gene TRBV29-1, with D uncertain. The CDR3 loop spans 13 amino acids. Trimming took off 1 base at V and 1 base at J, with 7 bases between the two ends. CDR1 and CDR2 from the germline V gene are SQVTM and ANQGSEA. The CDR3 bases are TGCAGCGTTGAAGCACAGCAGAACACTGAAGCTTTCTTT. Its translation: CSVEAQQNTEAFF. Filled out from reference TRBV29-1 and TRBJ1-1, the complete variable domain reads SAVISQKPSRDICQRGTSLTIQCQVDSQVTMMFWYRQQPGQSLTLIATANQGSEATYESGFVIDKFPISRPNLTFSTLTVSNMSPEDSSIYLCSVEAQQNTEAFFGQGTRLTVV.

This chain joins TRBV7-9 and TRBJ1-5; D is unresolved. From germline, CDR1 is SEHNR and CDR2 FQNEAQ (reference sequence). The CDR3 is 13 residues long. The V and J ends lost 3 bases and 7 bases respectively, with 10 bases between them. CDR3 loop: CASSFVAGQPQHF. As DNA, the CDR3 is TGTGCCAGCAGCTTTGTAGCTGGACAGCCCCAGCATTTT.

The gene calls are TRBV30 and TRBJ1-2; D remains ambiguous. Between the trimmed V and J ends, which lost 1 base and 3 bases, there was a span of 6 bases. The germline V gene has CDR1 GTSNPN and CDR2 SVGIG (reference sequence). CDR3 size: 12 residues. The DNA of the CDR3 is TGTGCCTGGAGTGACTTCGACTATGGCTACACCTTC. This codes for CAWSDFDYGYTF.

The chain carries TRBV7-9 and TRBJ1-2; D may be TRBD1 (6 bases). Germline V gives CDR1 SEHNR, CDR2 FQNEAQ (reference sequence). The CDR3 has 15 amino acids. V lost 5 bases, J lost 4 bases, and 17 bases lay in between. The CDR3 nucleotides are TGTGCCAGCAGCCACAAACAGGGACAAATCTATGGCTACACCTTC. Its translation: CASSHKQGQIYGYTF.

The CDR3 DNA reads TGTGCCAGCGGCAGCGACGCCAATTCACCCCTCCACTTT. Residues: CASGSDANSPLHF. V and J are TRBV27 and TRBJ1-6; D gene ambiguous. V was shortened by 8 bases and J by 7 bases, with 12 bases between the two germline ends. The CDR3 is made up of 13 amino acids. Germline V gene sequence: CDR1 MNHEY, CDR2 SMNVEV (reference sequence).

This clone was recorded once. The CDR3 sequence: CASLSDRSSYNEQFF. The DNA of the CDR3 is TGTGCCAGCTTGTCGGATAGGAGCTCCTACAATGAGCAGTTCTTC. The V and J genes are TRBV11-1 and TRBJ2-1; D is unresolved. CDR1 SGHAT and CDR2 FQDESV come from the germline V gene (reference sequence). V was cut by 8 bases and J by 0 bases, with 14 bases left in between. The CDR3 is made up of 15 amino acids.

The chain combines TRBV3-1 (or the pseudogene TRBV3-2) with TRBJ1-4; the match to TRBD1 covers 7 bases. J gave up 8 bases and V 4 bases, and 7 bases lay outside the gene matches. The CDR3 is made up of 14 amino acids. Germline CDR1 is LGHDT and CDR2 is YNNKEL (reference sequence). CDR3 bases: TGTGCCAGCAGCCGGGACAGCCGAGGGGAAAAACTGTTTTTT. Translation: CASSRDSRGEKLFF.

The chain recombines TRBV2 with TRBJ2-1, with TRBD2 as a possible D gene (5 bases). CDR3 length equals 15 residues. Trimming shortened V by 5 bases and J by 0 bases, and 11 bases separated the two germline ends. Germline CDR1 reads SNHLY; CDR2 reads FYNNEI. Here the CDR3 reads CASSRTGSSYNEQFF. Here the CDR3 DNA reads TGTGCCAGCAGTAGGACGGGGAGCTCCTACAATGAGCAGTTCTTC.

This clone was seen only a few times. The chain has TRBV7-2 and TRBJ1-6; D unresolved. CDR3 length: 13 residues. V was pared by 2 bases and J by 10 bases, with 9 bases between. From germline, CDR1 is SGHTA and CDR2 FQGNSA. This CDR3 is CASSLFAESPLHF. The CDR3 DNA reads as TGTGCCAGCAGCTTATTTGCGGAATCACCCCTCCACTTT.

V usage is TRBV9 and J usage is TRBJ1-5, with TRBD1 matching 8 bases. Trimming took 3 bases from V and 8 from J; bases not matched to a gene: 7. This CDR3 comprises 14 residues. Looked up from germline, CDR1 is SGDLS and CDR2 is YYNGEE. CDR3 sequence: CASSAQGALEPQHF. In DNA form, the CDR3 reads TGTGCCAGCAGCGCTCAGGGGGCTTTGGAGCCCCAGCATTTT. Drawing the rest from reference TRBV9 and TRBJ1-5, the complete variable domain is DSGVTQTPKHLITATGQRVTLRCSPRSGDLSVYWYQQSLDQGLQFLIQYYNGEERAKGNILERFSAQQFPDLHSELNLSSLELGDSALYFCASSAQGALEPQHFGDGTRLSIL.

This sequence joins TRBV28 and TRBJ1-2, with 7 bases matching TRBD1. Germline V gives CDR1 MDHEN, CDR2 SYDVKM. There are 16 residues in the CDR3. V trimming: 5 bases; J trimming: 5 bases; junction bases outside the gene matches: 14. In DNA form, the CDR3 reads TGTGCCAGCAGTCCAACCGGGACAGAAGCTTATTATGGCTACACCTTC. This gives the protein CASSPTGTEAYYGYTF.

V and J are TRBV15 and TRBJ2-7; perhaps TRBD1 as D (5 bases). CDR1 and CDR2 (germline): LNHNV, YYDKDF (reference sequence). The CDR3 loop spans 16 amino acids. The V gene lost 0 bases and the J gene lost 2 bases, with 14 bases spanning the gap. The CDR3 sequence is CATSRDQGIRPYEQYF. CDR3 nucleotide sequence: TGTGCCACCAGCAGAGACCAGGGCATTCGGCCCTACGAGCAGTACTTC.